Listed here is a single T cell receptor (beta chain). Its target is unknown. From the germline J gene comes the end of the CDR3, since the read stops 3 residues before it. The CDR3 covers 14 residues. CDR1 is MNHEY and CDR2 is SVGEGT in the germline V gene. Trimming shortened V by 2 bases and J by 4 bases, and 12 bases separated the two germline ends. The data derive from a study of Tregs in tolerant kidney transplant recipients. Findings of the study overall: Biological reproducibility was not directly addressed in this study. Validation in larger populations is needed because few patients were studied. Tolerant patients' donor-specific Tregs expanded beyond overall Tregs, suggesting antigen-driven growth.

Unstimulated Tregs (CD4+CD25+CD127-) and CD4+CD25- non-Tregs were sorted from PBMCs. The data were produced by immunoSEQ multiplex PCR, yet TCRdb's version contains in-frame clones alone and is incomplete. The ten top clones account for roughly 0.89%, within a sample of about 52,000 clones. The sequencing used CD4+ T cells from blood, collected before the transplant. The receptor comes from a human donor who received a combined kidney and bone marrow transplant. This chain joins TRBV6-2 or TRBV6-3 and TRBJ2-7; possibly TRBD1 for D (5 bases). This CDR3 reads CASSYKGLEYEQYF. The DNA read from the CDR3 is TGTGCCAGCAGTTACAAGGGGCTAGAGTACGAG.